These 8 T cell receptor beta chains share one sample of origin, sequenced in a study of blood T cells in healthy people across ages. Sample-barcoded 5' priming and a J-beta primer mix drove a second PCR of roughly 6 to 12 cycles. TCRdb analysed the 5' RACE reads with MiXCR anew, one entry per CDR3 protein. The top ten hold approximately 11% of the sample, which has about 1.6 million distinct CDR3 sequences, around 36% seen once. The sequencing input was blood. These TCRs come from a woman aged 25 to 39 in good health.

This clonotype was counted a few times. This chain links TRBV7-2 with TRBJ1-1; D unresolved. The length of the CDR3 is 13 residues. V lost 5 bases to trimming and J lost 6 bases, with 13 bases between them. The germline gives CDR1 SGHTA, CDR2 FQGNSA. CDR3 DNA: TGTGCCAGCAGCCCACGGCCAGGCCCTGAAGCTTTCTTT. Translating it yields CASSPRPGPEAFF.

This clonotype was seen at least ten times. Here the CDR3 reads CSVEQTGSEAFF. DNA for the CDR3: TGCAGCGTTGAACAGACAGGGTCTGAAGCTTTCTTT. The chain has TRBV29-1 and TRBJ1-1; 7 bases agree with TRBD1. Germline-derived CDR1 and CDR2 are SQVTM and ANQGSEA. V lost 2 bases to trimming and J lost 6 bases; unmatched junction nucleotides: 3. The length of the CDR3 is 12 residues.

This clonotype was counted ten times or more. The chain joins TRBV29-1 to TRBJ2-5, with D possibly being TRBD1 (6 bases). Germline V lookup: CDR1 SQVTM, CDR2 ANQGSEA. This CDR3 contains 15 residues. The V end was cut by 5 bases, the J end by 5 bases, with 21 bases between. CDR3 in amino acids: CSVHPRDTPSETQYF. CDR3 sequence (DNA): TGCAGCGTTCACCCCCGGGACACCCCCAGTGAGACCCAGTACTTC.

This clonotype was counted a few times. V gene TRBV12-3 or TRBV12-4 combines with J gene TRBJ1-2, with TRBD1 identical over 7 bases. V was clipped by 2 bases and J by 8 bases; unmatched bases: 2. CDR3 size: 12 residues. The CDR3 DNA sequence: TGTGCCAGCAGTTTAAAGGGGGCCGGCTACACCTTC. Translated: CASSLKGAGYTF.

The chain employs TRBV14 and TRBJ1-1, with D perhaps TRBD1 (6 bases). Trimming shortened V by 2 bases and J by 0 bases, and 13 bases separated the two germline ends. This CDR3 comprises 16 residues. Germline CDR1 SGHDN, CDR2 FVKESK. The CDR3 here is CASSQIRGTLNTEAFF. For the CDR3, the DNA is TGTGCCAGCAGCCAAATCCGGGGGACACTGAACACTGAAGCTTTCTTT.

The V and J genes are TRBV20-1 and TRBJ2-1, with D tentatively TRBD2 (6 bases). Trimming took off 3 bases at V and 5 bases at J, with 11 bases between the two ends. Germline V gene sequence: CDR1 DFQATT, CDR2 SNEGSKA (reference sequence). The CDR3 runs 13 residues. Here the CDR3 reads CSASRDWDNEQFF. CDR3 in DNA: TGCAGTGCTAGCCGGGACTGGGACAATGAGCAGTTCTTC.

This clonotype has a handful of counts. The V gene is TRBV6-6, the J gene TRBJ2-1, with 8 nucleotides matching TRBD1. J lost 8 bases, V lost 2 bases, and 5 bases had no gene match. From germline, CDR1 is MNHNY and CDR2 SVGAGI (reference sequence). This CDR3 is 14 amino acids long. The CDR3 DNA reads as TGTGCCAGCAGTTACGGACAGGGATTTGATGAGCAGTTCTTC. This encodes CASSYGQGFDEQFF.

CDR3 nucleotides: TGCGCCAGCAGTGCCGGACTAGCGGGGAGCTCCTACGAGCAGTACTTC. This sequence encodes CASSAGLAGSSYEQYF. The V call is TRBV10-1, the J call TRBJ2-7; 12 bases agree with TRBD2. The ends lost 4 bases at V and 0 bases at J; junction bases unmatched: 4. This CDR3 is built from 16 residues. In germline, CDR1 is WNHNN, CDR2 SYGVQD (reference sequence).